These 32 T cell receptor beta chains share one sample of origin, sequenced in a study of shared clonotypes between healthy human individuals. Profiled with immunoSEQ multiplex PCR; TCRdb holds only in-frame clones, not every one. The data show about 230,000 clones, over 60% seen once. The sequenced sample consisted of memory CD4+ T cells sorted from blood. As for subset: CD45RA-negative fraction. These receptors were obtained from a man aged 25-45 years in good health.

The chain carries TRBV28 and TRBJ2-5; possibly TRBD2 for D (6 bases). Trimming stripped 7 bases from V and 5 bases from J, with 20 bases between. Germline lookup yields CDR1 MDHEN and CDR2 SYDVKM. CDR3 size: 15 residues. The CDR3 nucleotides read TGTGCCAGCACCTCGCAAAGGGGAGGAGCTGAGACCCAGTACTTC. As protein: CASTSQRGGAETQYF.

This clone was seen more than once but under ten times. The chain couples TRBV5-1 to TRBJ1-1, with unresolved D. Per the germline V gene, CDR1 is SGHRS and CDR2 is YFSETQ. The CDR3 is 14 residues long. Deletions cut 4 bases from V and 8 bases from J, with 18 bases between. The CDR3 bases are TGCGCCAGCAGCCCACTCTCGACACGGCGGGAAGCTTTCTTT. Its protein product is CASSPLSTRREAFF.

This chain links TRBV27 with TRBJ2-7; D remains ambiguous. The CDR3 length is 16 residues. The V gene lost 6 bases and the J gene lost 0 bases, with 18 bases spanning the gap. The germline gives CDR1 MNHEY, CDR2 SMNVEV (reference sequence). As DNA, the CDR3 is TGTGCCAGCAGCCATCCTTCTGGCGGCACCTCCTACGAGCAGTACTTC. This gives the protein CASSHPSGGTSYEQYF.

This clone was observed a single time. The rearrangement joins TRBV18 to TRBJ1-3; D might be TRBD1 (5 bases). The V end was cut by 0 bases, the J end by 7 bases, with 22 bases between. CDR1 is KGHSH and CDR2 is LQKENI in the germline V gene. CDR3 length equals 18 residues. CDR3 DNA: TGTGCCAGCTCACCACCCAATTCCTTAACGGGGCGCCGGAACACCATATATTTT. Translated, it gives CASSPPNSLTGRRNTIYF.

The chain joins TRBV5-1 to TRBJ1-1, with D perhaps TRBD1 (5 bases). Per germline, CDR1 SGHRS and CDR2 YFSETQ. Trimming cost V 5 bases and J 6 bases, with 14 bases left between them. This CDR3 has 13 residues. CDR3 loop: CASRKTVGAEAFF. DNA of the CDR3: TGCGCCAGCAGGAAGACCGTGGGGGCTGAAGCTTTCTTT.

J is TRBJ1-2 and V is TRBV12-2. TRBV12-2 is a documented pseudogene. This CDR3 contains 20 residues. CDR3 nucleotide sequence: TGTGCAAGTCGCTTAGCCCGTCGATGGAGATTTCAGAACCTCGCGAGGGGCTACACCTTC. It is translated as CASRLARRWRFQNLARGYTF.

The rearrangement links TRBV19 to TRBJ1-1, with 12 nucleotides matching TRBD1. The CDR3 sequence is 18 residues long. The germline gives CDR1 LNHDA, CDR2 SQIVND (reference sequence). Trimming removed 4 bases from V and 5 bases from J; junction bases left unmatched: 14. CDR3 loop: CASSTWDRGQPRGTEAFF. In DNA form, the CDR3 reads TGTGCCAGTAGTACCTGGGACAGGGGGCAGCCCCGGGGGACTGAAGCTTTCTTT.

This chain links TRBV7-2 with TRBJ2-7, with D uncertain. V was pared by 5 bases and J by 7 bases, with 15 bases between. The CDR3 loop spans 13 amino acids. Looked up from germline, CDR1 is SGHTA and CDR2 is FQGNSA. The CDR3 region is CASSRSGLSEQYF. CDR3 coding DNA: TGTGCCAGCAGCCGCAGTGGGCTGTCGGAGCAGTACTTC.

The chain employs TRBV7-2 and TRBJ2-7; D remains unclear. Between the trimmed V and J ends, which lost 4 bases and 4 bases, there was a span of 5 bases. The V gene's germline CDR1 is SGHTA and CDR2 FQGNSA. The CDR3 is 11 amino acids. The CDR3 nucleotides are TGTGCCAGCAGCTATCTTTACGAGCAGTACTTC. Its translation is CASSYLYEQYF.

The chain combines TRBV21-1 with TRBJ1-2; the DNA was not used to check the table's D call, TRBD1. TRBV21-1 is tagged as a pseudogene. The CDR3 sequence is 15 residues long. The CDR3 is CASSRTIGEAYGYTF. The CDR3 DNA reads as TGTGCCAGCAGCCGCACCATAGGGGAAGCCTATGGCTACACCTTC.

This clone is a singleton in its sample. The rearrangement uses TRBV5-1 and TRBJ2-7; TRBD1 aligns across 10 bases. Germline loops: CDR1 SGHRS, CDR2 YFSETQ. V lost 1 base to trimming and J lost 7 bases; unmatched junction nucleotides: 14. This CDR3 is built from 17 residues. CDR3 loop: CASSLQDRGDLIREQYF. CDR3 sequence (DNA): TGCGCCAGCAGCTTGCAGGACAGGGGGGATTTAATAAGGGAGCAGTACTTC.

This clone was seen a single time. J is TRBJ2-2 and V is TRBV29-1, with TRBD2 identical over 11 bases. The CDR3 consists of 14 residues. The germline V gene encodes CDR1 SQVTM and CDR2 ANQGSEA. Germline trimming cut 6 bases from V and 6 bases from J; bases unmatched to any gene: 6. The CDR3 is CSVALAGEAGELFF. The CDR3 DNA reads as TGCAGCGTGGCACTAGCGGGAGAGGCCGGGGAGCTGTTTTTT.

The J gene is TRBJ2-3, the V gene TRBV15; TRBD2 aligns across 8 bases. CDR1 and CDR2 from the germline V gene are LNHNV and YYDKDF (reference sequence). CDR3 length: 15 amino acids. After removal of 1 base from V and 5 bases from J, the junction contained 5 bases not matched to a gene. CDR3 sequence: CATSRASGRVDTQYF. For the CDR3, the DNA is TGTGCCACCAGCAGAGCAAGCGGGAGAGTAGATACGCAGTATTTT. Using reference TRBV15 and TRBJ2-3 for the parts outside the CDR3, the full variable domain is DAMVIQNPRYQVTQFGKPVTLSCSQTLNHNVMYWYQQKSSQAPKLLFHYYDKDFNNEADTPDNFQSRRPNTSFCFLDIRSPGLGDTAMYLCATSRASGRVDTQYFGPGTRLTVL.

In this sample, this clone turned up once. Other nucleotide sequences in the sample specify the same CDR3. V and J are TRBV11-3 and TRBJ2-3; D not resolved. V was cut by 3 bases and J by 3 bases, with 4 bases left in between. The length of the CDR3 is 12 residues. Germline CDR1 SGHNT, CDR2 YENEEA. In nucleotides, the CDR3 is TGTGCCAGCAGCTTCTATACAGATACGCAGTATTTT. The encoded protein is CASSFYTDTQYF.

The J gene is TRBJ2-7, the V gene TRBV28, with 10 nucleotides matching TRBD1. The germline CDR1 and CDR2 sequences are MDHEN and SYDVKM. Unmatched junction bases numbered 6, after V lost 3 bases and J lost 4 bases. The CDR3 totals 15 residues. As DNA, the CDR3 is TGTGCCAGCAGTTTGTTGGGACAGGGGCGATACGAGCAGTACTTC. Translated: CASSLLGQGRYEQYF. Full variable domain (rest looked up from reference TRBV28 and TRBJ2-7): DVKVTQSSRYLVKRTGEKVFLECVQDMDHENMFWYRQDPGLGLRLIYFSYDVKMKEKGDIPEGYSVSREKKERFSLILESASTNQTSMYLCASSLLGQGRYEQYFGPGTRLTVT.

This clone was detected once. The chain joins TRBV5-1 to TRBJ2-7, with a tentative D call TRBD1 (6 bases). The V gene lost 4 bases and the J gene lost 9 bases, with 26 bases spanning the gap. Looked up from germline, CDR1 is SGHRS and CDR2 is YFSETQ. The CDR3 length is 16 residues. The CDR3 loop reads CASSGQPGRPTRGQYF. The CDR3 DNA reads as TGCGCCAGCAGCGGTCAGCCGGGACGGCCAACCAGGGGGCAGTACTTC. The variable domain in full, with the rest retrieved from reference TRBV5-1 and TRBJ2-7, is KAGVTQTPRYLIKTRGQQVTLSCSPISGHRSVSWYQQTPGQGLQFLFEYFSETQRNKGNFPGRFSGRQFSNSRSEMNVSTLELGDSALYLCASSGQPGRPTRGQYFGPGTRLTVT.

V and J are TRBV11-2 and TRBJ2-7, with D possibly matching TRBD1 (6 bases). The CDR3 is 12 residues long. Trimming took 5 bases from V and 4 from J, leaving 9 bases between them. Germline V lookup: CDR1 SGHAT, CDR2 FQNNGV. The CDR3 coding sequence is TGTGCCAGCAGCCAAACAGGGTACGAGCAGTACTTC. It translates to CASSQTGYEQYF.

DNA of the CDR3: TGCGCCAGCAGCTTCACTAGCCCGATCTACGAGCAGTACTTC. It is translated as CASSFTSPIYEQYF. This chain joins TRBV5-1 and TRBJ2-7, with D perhaps matching TRBD2 (6 bases). This CDR3 is built from 14 residues. Per the germline V gene, CDR1 is SGHRS and CDR2 is YFSETQ. The V end was cut by 2 bases, the J end by 3 bases, with 12 bases between.

The chain combines TRBV21-1 with TRBJ1-2; the D segment call TRBD1 is taken from the table without a DNA check. TRBV21-1 is recorded as a pseudogene. The CDR3 runs 21 residues. Here the CDR3 reads CASSKDLTEGDRGFEDYGYTF. The CDR3 DNA follows: TGTGCCAGCAGCAAAGACCTAACGGAGGGGGACAGGGGCTTTGAAGACTATGGCTACACCTTC.

In this sample, this clone turned up once. A far larger clone is a single base away, which makes a read error likely. The chain uses TRBV19 and TRBJ1-1; D unclear. The CDR3 is 12 residues long. From germline, CDR1 is LNHDA and CDR2 SQIVND (reference sequence). CDR3 sequence: CASNYHRQEVFF. Here the CDR3 DNA reads TGTGCCAGCAATTACCATCGCCAAGAAGTTTTCTTT.

The rearrangement links TRBV28 to TRBJ2-1, with D hard to call. Germline CDR1 MDHEN, CDR2 SYDVKM. V shed 6 bases and J shed 10 bases, with 13 bases lying between them. The length of the CDR3 is 12 residues. Here the CDR3 reads CASRGFLLEQFF. In DNA, the CDR3 is TGTGCCAGCAGAGGATTTCTTCTCGAGCAGTTCTTC.

This chain connects TRBV27 to TRBJ1-2; TRBD1 might be the D (5 bases). V was trimmed by 6 bases and J by 3 bases, leaving 14 bases between them. CDR1 is MNHEY and CDR2 is SMNVEV in the germline V gene (reference sequence). This CDR3 region has 14 residues. CDR3 amino acids: CASRRAGGDYGYTF. CDR3 DNA sequence: TGTGCCAGCAGAAGGGCGGGAGGGGACTATGGCTACACCTTC.

The V gene is TRBV6-1, the J gene TRBJ2-7; 9 bases are shared with TRBD2. This CDR3 region has 14 residues. Germline-derived CDR1 and CDR2 are MNHNS and SASEGT. With V trimmed by 4 bases and J by 6 bases, 7 bases remained unmatched. The CDR3 here is CASSVRLAGSEQYF. The CDR3 coding sequence is TGTGCCAGCAGTGTACGGCTAGCGGGATCCGAGCAGTACTTC.

This clone was detected only once. The genes are TRBV15 and TRBJ2-1; the D gene is possibly TRBD1 (5 bases). Per the germline V gene, CDR1 is LNHNV and CDR2 is YYDKDF (reference sequence). V was trimmed by 2 bases and J by 0 bases, leaving 8 bases between them. The length of the CDR3 is 15 residues. For the CDR3, the DNA is TGTGCCACCAGCAGACAGGGTAACTCCTACAATGAGCAGTTCTTC. This encodes CATSRQGNSYNEQFF.

The gene calls are TRBV4-1 and TRBJ2-7, with 7 bases aligning to TRBD1. CDR1 MGHRA and CDR2 YSYEKL come from the germline V gene. The CDR3 has 17 amino acids. J lost 4 bases, V lost 3 bases, and 15 bases had no gene match. The DNA of the CDR3 is TGCGCCAGCAGCCAGAACGTACCCGGGACAGCGTGGTACGAGCAGTACTTC. The encoded protein is CASSQNVPGTAWYEQYF.

The rearrangement joins TRBV25-1 to TRBJ2-4; possibly TRBD1 or TRBD2 for D (5 bases each). The ends were cut back, 4 bases at V and 1 base at J, with 14 bases in the middle. Germline V gene lookup returns CDR1 MGHDK and CDR2 SYGVNS. This CDR3 comprises 16 residues. CDR3 protein: CASSATFEGAKNIQYF. CDR3 in DNA: TGTGCCAGCAGTGCCACCTTCGAGGGGGCCAAAAACATTCAGTACTTC. Full variable domain (rest looked up from reference TRBV25-1 and TRBJ2-4): EADIYQTPRYLVIGTGKKITLECSQTMGHDKMYWYQQDPGMELHLIHYSYGVNSTEKGDLSSESTVSRIRTEHFPLTLESARPSHTSQYLCASSATFEGAKNIQYFGAGTRLSVL.

This clone came up a few times. This chain joins TRBV6-1 and TRBJ2-7; 8 bases fit TRBD2. The CDR3 runs to 15 residues. Trimming at V came to 4 bases and at J to 4 bases, leaving 9 bases not matched to a gene. Germline assignment: CDR1 MNHNS and CDR2 SASEGT. The CDR3 DNA sequence: TGTGCCAGCAGTGTAATTACTAGCGGAGATTACGAGCAGTACTTC. This encodes CASSVITSGDYEQYF.

The chain joins TRBV5-4 to TRBJ2-7, with TRBD1 matching over 9 bases. Trimming took 0 bases from V and 0 from J; bases not matched to a gene: 4. The CDR3 totals 16 residues. Germline lookup yields CDR1 SGHNT and CDR2 YYREEE (reference sequence). CDR3 sequence reads: CASSLAGTGISYEQYF. The CDR3 bases are TGTGCCAGCAGCTTGGCCGGGACAGGGATCTCCTACGAGCAGTACTTC.

This clone was seen repeatedly, ten times or more. The rearrangement joins TRBV5-6 to TRBJ2-3; D ambiguous. This CDR3 spans 14 amino acids. CDR1 SGHDT and CDR2 YYEEEE come from the germline V gene. Trimming cost V 0 bases and J 2 bases, with 7 bases left between them. This CDR3 reads CASSLGMDTDTQYF. The CDR3 coding sequence is TGTGCCAGCAGCTTGGGTATGGACACAGATACGCAGTATTTT.

This chain joins TRBV5-1 and TRBJ2-2, with D possibly matching TRBD1 (6 bases). Germline-derived CDR1 and CDR2 are SGHRS and YFSETQ. The CDR3 is 16 amino acids. Trimming stripped 0 bases from V and 2 bases from J, with 11 bases between. The CDR3 DNA reads TGCGCCAGCAGCTTGGACGTACAGGGTAACACCGGGGAGCTGTTTTTT. It yields the protein CASSLDVQGNTGELFF. Based on the CDR3 plus reference TRBV5-1 and TRBJ2-2, the full variable domain is KAGVTQTPRYLIKTRGQQVTLSCSPISGHRSVSWYQQTPGQGLQFLFEYFSETQRNKGNFPGRFSGRQFSNSRSEMNVSTLELGDSALYLCASSLDVQGNTGELFFGEGSRLTVL.

This chain joins TRBV18 and TRBJ2-7; D is ambiguous. Germline V gene data show CDR1 as KGHSH and CDR2 as LQKENI. Trimming shortened V by 5 bases and J by 0 bases, and 5 bases separated the two germline ends. There are 12 residues in the CDR3. Here the CDR3 reads CASSSLSYEQYF. The DNA for the CDR3 is TGTGCCAGCTCATCTCTCTCCTACGAGCAGTACTTC.

The V and J genes are TRBV4-3 and TRBJ2-2; TRBD1 is a possible D gene (6 bases). This CDR3 is 17 amino acids long. Germline V gene lookup returns CDR1 LGHNA and CDR2 YSLEER. Trimming shortened V by 0 bases and J by 11 bases, and 22 bases separated the two germline ends. Here the CDR3 reads CASSQDLQGEAPVELFF. In nucleotides, the CDR3 is TGCGCCAGCAGCCAAGATTTACAGGGTGAGGCACCGGTCGAGCTGTTTTTT.